This TCR beta chain comes out of a study of T cell changes during pregnancy in multiple sclerosis. The CDR3 covers 17 residues. The V end was cut by 0 bases, the J end by 4 bases, with 15 bases between. Germline V gives CDR1 LGHNA, CDR2 YNFKEQ. Assay used: immunoSEQ multiplex PCR; TCRdb lists only in-frame clones, some missing. Of 50,000 to 70,000 clones listed, roughly 89% are singletons. The TCR originated in a female donor with multiple sclerosis, enrolled in a pregnancy study. The chain has TRBV4-2 and TRBJ2-2, with TRBD2 as a possible D gene (6 bases). Sequencing used peripheral blood, obtained in the second trimester of pregnancy. The CDR3 here is CASSQDELASRTGELFF. Here the CDR3 DNA reads TGTGCCAGCAGCCAAGATGAGCTAGCGTCTCGCACCGGGGAGCTGTTTTTT.